This TCR beta chain emerged from a study of CD8+CD57+ T cells in acquired aplastic anemia. As for the study in general: Sorted cells (CD4+ and CD8+) yielded DNA amounts that averaged approximately 3.2 ug.

The CDR3 is made up of 16 amino acids. After removal of 7 bases from V and 6 bases from J, the junction contained 15 bases not matched to a gene. Genomic DNA served as template for TCR beta VDJ and CDR3 profiling. TCRdb re-derived calls from the reads in MiXCR, one entry per CDR3 protein. In the table there are about 81,000 distinct CDR3 sequences, approximately 46% of which are singletons. The TCR originated in a human donor in good health, serving as a control. The rearrangement uses TRBV12-3 or TRBV12-4 and TRBJ1-1; 9 nucleotides match TRBD1. The sample taken for sequencing was sorted CD4+, CD8+, or CD8+CD57+ T cells (not recorded which) from PBMCs. CDR3 in amino acids: CASKSLTGGERAEAFF. The CDR3 DNA follows: TGTGCCAGCAAATCTCTGACAGGGGGAGAACGCGCTGAAGCTTTCTTT.